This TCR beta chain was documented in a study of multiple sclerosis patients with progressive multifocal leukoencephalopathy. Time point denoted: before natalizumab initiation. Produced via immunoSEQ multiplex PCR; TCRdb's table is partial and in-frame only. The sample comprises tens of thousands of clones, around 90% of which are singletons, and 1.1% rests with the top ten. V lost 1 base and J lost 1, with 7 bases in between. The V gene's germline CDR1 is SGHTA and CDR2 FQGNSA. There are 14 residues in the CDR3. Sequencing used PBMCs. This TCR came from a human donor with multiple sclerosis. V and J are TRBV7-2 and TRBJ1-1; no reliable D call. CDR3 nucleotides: TGTGCCAGCAGCTTAGTCACGAGGAACACTGAAGCTTTCTTT. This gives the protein CASSLVTRNTEAFF.